The 27 T cell receptor beta chains listed next were all sequenced from one sample in a study of OX40 agonist ivuxolimab in advanced cancers. Sequencing used immunoSEQ multiplex PCR; TCRdb keeps in-frame clones, though not all of them. This table holds tens of thousands of clones, about four fifths found once. The starting material was CD4+ or CD8+ T cells sorted from blood, obtained in a trial of the OX40 agonist ivuxolimab. These TCRs come from an adult with an advanced solid tumor such as melanoma, head and neck, liver or kidney cancer.

The V call is TRBV7-6, the J call TRBJ2-3; D not resolved. Per germline, CDR1 SGHVS and CDR2 FNYEAQ. The germline V and J ends were trimmed by 2 bases and 3 bases, with 9 bases remaining between them. The CDR3 consists of 14 residues. In nucleotides, the CDR3 is TGTGCCAGCAGCTTAAGCTTTGGGACAGATACGCAGTATTTT. This sequence encodes CASSLSFGTDTQYF.

This chain connects TRBV4-3 to TRBJ2-7; D uncertain. V was trimmed by 0 bases and J by 4 bases, leaving 10 bases between them. The V gene's germline CDR1 is LGHNA and CDR2 YSLEER. This CDR3 region has 14 residues. CDR3 region: CASSQDGLTYEQYF. The CDR3 bases are TGCGCCAGCAGCCAAGATGGCCTTACTTACGAGCAGTACTTC.

Written as DNA, the CDR3 is TGTGCCAGTAGACAGGGTTCGGACGAGCAGTACTTC. Translating gives CASRQGSDEQYF. This chain joins TRBV19 and TRBJ2-7, with D perhaps TRBD1 (6 bases). The CDR3 is 12 amino acids. V lost 6 bases to trimming and J lost 5 bases, with 11 bases between them. Germline V gives CDR1 LNHDA, CDR2 SQIVND (reference sequence).

This chain links TRBV4-1 with TRBJ2-7; D ambiguous. CDR3 length: 15 amino acids. Germline lookup yields CDR1 MGHRA and CDR2 YSYEKL. V gave up 1 base and J gave up 3 bases, with 13 bases separating them. The CDR3 sequence: CASSQGEFLGYEQYF. CDR3 nucleotide sequence: TGCGCCAGCAGCCAAGGAGAATTTCTGGGCTACGAGCAGTACTTC.

The rearrangement uses TRBV19 and TRBJ1-5; TRBD1 might be the D (5 bases). V dropped 3 bases and J dropped 5 bases, with 11 bases sitting between them. Germline CDR1 and CDR2: LNHDA and SQIVND (reference sequence). The CDR3 contains 14 residues. CDR3 sequence (DNA): TGTGCCAGTAGTATTTTCGGGACCGATCAGCCCCAGCATTTT. Amino acid sequence: CASSIFGTDQPQHF. The variable domain in full, with the rest retrieved from reference TRBV19 and TRBJ1-5, is DGGITQSPKYLFRKEGQNVTLSCEQNLNHDAMYWYRQDPGQGLRLIYYSQIVNDFQKGDIAEGYSVSREKKESFPLTVTSAQKNPTAFYLCASSIFGTDQPQHFGDGTRLSIL.

The J gene is TRBJ2-7, the V gene TRBV5-1; possible D gene TRBD2, 6 bases. Trimming pared 5 bases from V and 2 bases from J, leaving 14 bases between. Germline V gene sequence: CDR1 SGHRS, CDR2 YFSETQ. The CDR3 runs to 14 residues. Here the CDR3 reads CASSGRGGTYEQYF. Here the CDR3 DNA reads TGCGCCAGCAGTGGTAGGGGAGGAACCTACGAGCAGTACTTC.

The chain couples TRBV4-1 to TRBJ2-5; D gene ambiguous. The CDR3 spans 15 residues. CDR1 is MGHRA and CDR2 is YSYEKL in the germline V gene. V dropped 5 bases and J dropped 2 bases, with 15 bases sitting between them. CDR3 protein: CASSVGPNLQETQYF. CDR3 nucleotide sequence: TGCGCCAGCAGCGTAGGCCCGAACCTACAAGAGACCCAGTACTTC.

The chain has TRBV5-1 and TRBJ2-3, with a possible D match to TRBD1 (5 bases). This CDR3 is 19 amino acids long. V lost 0 bases and J 2 bases, leaving 22 bases between the germline ends. Looked up from germline, CDR1 is SGHRS and CDR2 is YFSETQ. CDR3 coding DNA: TGCGCCAGCAGCTTGGCAGCCGTGGCGTGGCAGGGTCACACAGATACGCAGTATTTT. It specifies CASSLAAVAWQGHTDTQYF.

This chain uses TRBV27 with TRBJ2-5; D may be TRBD2 (6 bases). CDR3 length: 16 residues. Trimming removed 6 bases at V and 1 base at J, with 18 bases between. The germline CDR1 and CDR2 sequences are MNHEY and SMNVEV (reference sequence). The CDR3 DNA follows: TGTGCCAGCAGGACAGCCGGCGGGGTGACCCAAGAGACCCAGTACTTC. Protein product: CASRTAGGVTQETQYF.

CDR3 sequence: CASRRPSSYEQYF. The CDR3 nucleotides read TGTGCCAGCCGGCGGCCGAGCTCCTACGAGCAGTACTTC. This chain uses TRBV6-1 with TRBJ2-7; D gene ambiguous. The V gene lost 8 bases and the J gene lost 0 bases, with 11 bases spanning the gap. Germline CDR1 reads MNHNS; CDR2 reads SASEGT. The CDR3 is 13 residues long.

This chain uses TRBV25-1 with TRBJ1-6; tentative D call: TRBD1 (5 bases). The CDR3 spans 14 residues. Trimming removed 6 bases from V and 7 bases from J, with 13 bases in between. In germline, CDR1 is MGHDK, CDR2 SYGVNS. CDR3 bases: TGTGCCAGCAGCTTAGCGCGGGACAATTCACCCCTCCACTTT. Encoded protein: CASSLARDNSPLHF.

The chain carries TRBV6-6 and TRBJ2-5, with TRBD2 as a possible D gene (5 bases). The CDR3 extends over 13 amino acids. The V and J ends lost 5 bases and 5 bases respectively, with 12 bases between them. Germline CDR1 MNHNY, CDR2 SVGAGI (reference sequence). This CDR3 is CASSTGETETQYF. CDR3 DNA sequence: TGTGCCAGCAGTACCGGGGAGACGGAGACCCAGTACTTC.

The V gene is TRBV13, the J gene TRBJ2-1, with a weak D call TRBD2 (6 bases). The V end was cut by 6 bases, the J end by 0 bases, with 9 bases between. CDR3 length: 14 residues. CDR1 PRHDT and CDR2 FYEKMQ come from the germline V gene (reference sequence). The CDR3 DNA sequence: TGTGCCAGCAGTCGGGGGAGCTCCTACAATGAGCAGTTCTTC. This sequence encodes CASSRGSSYNEQFF.

V and J are TRBV27 and TRBJ2-5; the match to TRBD2 covers 8 bases. Germline values: CDR1 MNHEY, CDR2 SMNVEV (reference sequence). After removal of 5 bases from V and 2 bases from J, the junction contained 7 bases not matched to a gene. The CDR3 is 15 residues long. In DNA form, the CDR3 reads TGTGCCAGCAGTCCAGCGGGGGCAGGACAAGAGACCCAGTACTTC. It yields the protein CASSPAGAGQETQYF.

The chain uses TRBV9 and TRBJ1-2; D remains unclear. The germline V gene has CDR1 SGDLS and CDR2 YYNGEE. Trimming took 0 bases from V and 4 from J, leaving 13 bases between them. This CDR3 is 15 amino acids long. The CDR3 bases are TGTGCCAGCAGCGTAGGAGCGGATCGACTCTATGGCTACACCTTC. Translation gives CASSVGADRLYGYTF.

V is TRBV4-1 and J is TRBJ1-1; D possibly corresponds to TRBD1 (5 bases). The CDR3 extends over 11 amino acids. Between the trimmed V and J ends, which lost 3 bases and 6 bases, there was a span of 5 bases. Germline V lookup: CDR1 MGHRA, CDR2 YSYEKL. The CDR3 bases are TGCGCCAGCAGCCAGGGGGCTGAAGCTTTCTTT. This encodes CASSQGAEAFF.

This chain connects TRBV4-1 to TRBJ2-5; D is unresolved. Germline CDR1 reads MGHRA; CDR2 reads YSYEKL. The CDR3 extends over 14 amino acids. V was trimmed by 2 bases and J by 1 base, leaving 8 bases between them. The CDR3 loop reads CASSQLYSQETQYF. The CDR3 DNA sequence: TGCGCCAGCAGCCAACTCTACAGCCAAGAGACCCAGTACTTC.

The chain joins TRBV6-6 to TRBJ1-5, with 7 bases identical to TRBD1. The CDR3 extends over 15 amino acids. The ends lost 6 bases at V and 0 bases at J; junction bases unmatched: 5. CDR1 and CDR2 from the germline V gene are MNHNY and SVGAGI (reference sequence). The CDR3 reads CASSPTGFSNQPQHF. The CDR3 DNA reads as TGTGCCAGCAGCCCGACAGGGTTTAGCAATCAGCCCCAGCATTTT.

The chain has TRBV4-1 and TRBJ2-7; D ambiguous. Trimming removed 2 bases at V and 0 bases at J, with 11 bases between. This CDR3 is 15 amino acids long. CDR1 is MGHRA and CDR2 is YSYEKL in the germline V gene. The CDR3 protein is CASSQRADYSYEQYF. The CDR3 nucleotides are TGCGCCAGCAGCCAACGGGCGGATTACTCCTACGAGCAGTACTTC.

This clone was seen just once. This chain connects TRBV7-2 to TRBJ2-7; 11 bases fit TRBD2. V shed 5 bases, J shed 2 bases, and the junction held 5 bases outside the gene matches. Per the germline V gene, CDR1 is SGHTA and CDR2 is FQGNSA. The CDR3 has 15 amino acids. Written as DNA, the CDR3 is TGTGCCAGCAGCCTTAGCGGGGGGGGAGCCTACGAGCAGTACTTC. Amino acids: CASSLSGGGAYEQYF.

This clone has only a few counts. The chain couples TRBV9 to TRBJ1-2, with 7 bases matching TRBD1. Looked up from germline, CDR1 is SGDLS and CDR2 is YYNGEE. Losses at the gene ends were 4 bases for V and 0 bases for J; bases not matched to a gene: 9. This CDR3 region has 16 residues. The CDR3 here is CASSPRGTATNYGYTF. The CDR3 nucleotides are TGTGCCAGCAGCCCCAGGGGGACAGCCACTAACTATGGCTACACCTTC.

The V call is TRBV14, the J call TRBJ2-7; TRBD1 is a possible D gene (6 bases). Between the trimmed V and J ends, which lost 4 bases and 3 bases, there was a span of 13 bases. The CDR3 loop spans 14 amino acids. CDR1 is SGHDN, CDR2 FVKESK, per germline. The CDR3 sequence is CASSLAGEDYEQYF. In DNA form, the CDR3 reads TGTGCCAGCAGCCTGGCAGGGGAAGACTACGAGCAGTACTTC.

This rearrangement joins TRBV9 to TRBJ2-1; D is uncertain. This CDR3 has 14 residues. Germline V gene sequence: CDR1 SGDLS, CDR2 YYNGEE. V shed 0 bases and J shed 8 bases, with 12 bases lying between them. The CDR3 DNA reads TGTGCCAGCAGCGTAGAGGTGGGCCTCGATGAGCAGTTCTTC. As protein: CASSVEVGLDEQFF.

The rearrangement links TRBV30 to TRBJ1-2, with D perhaps matching TRBD1 (5 bases). V shed 2 bases and J shed 6 bases, with 16 bases lying between them. Germline lookup yields CDR1 GTSNPN and CDR2 SVGIG (reference sequence). The CDR3 spans 14 residues. The CDR3 region has the DNA TGTGCCTGGAGTCCGATGGGCGGGGGTAATGGCTACACCTTC. It yields the protein CAWSPMGGGNGYTF.

The CDR3 loop reads CASRDEMSTDTQYF. CDR3 nucleotide sequence: TGTGCCAGCAGGGATGAGATGTCCACAGATACGCAGTATTTT. The chain employs TRBV6-1 and TRBJ2-3; D is ambiguous. Germline CDR1 reads MNHNS; CDR2 reads SASEGT. The CDR3 length is 14 residues. Trimming took off 6 bases at V and 2 bases at J, with 12 bases between the two ends.

The V call is TRBV19, the J call TRBJ2-6; 9 nucleotides line up with TRBD2. CDR3 length: 18 amino acids. Germline lookup yields CDR1 LNHDA and CDR2 SQIVND (reference sequence). The V gene end was trimmed by 6 bases and the J gene end by 1 base; junction bases not matched to a gene: 10. The CDR3 bases are TGTGCCAGTAGCCTAATCGCGGGGGGGCTATCTGGGGCCAACGTCCTGACTTTC. It encodes CASSLIAGGLSGANVLTF. The variable domain in full, with the rest retrieved from reference TRBV19 and TRBJ2-6, is DGGITQSPKYLFRKEGQNVTLSCEQNLNHDAMYWYRQDPGQGLRLIYYSQIVNDFQKGDIAEGYSVSREKKESFPLTVTSAQKNPTAFYLCASSLIAGGLSGANVLTFGAGSRLTVL.

This clone was counted a single time. The chain carries TRBV27 and TRBJ2-4; D possibly uses TRBD1 or TRBD2 (7 bases each). Germline CDR1 MNHEY, CDR2 SMNVEV (reference sequence). The CDR3 sequence is 15 residues long. Trimming took off 5 bases at V and 6 bases at J, with 17 bases between the two ends. The DNA of the CDR3 is TGTGCCAGCAGTCCCACGCCAGGGGGGGCAAACATTCAGTACTTC. Amino acid sequence: CASSPTPGGANIQYF.